This record looks at one T cell receptor (beta chain) sequence and its context. This sample is drawn from a study of blood T cell repertoires in COVID-19. In the study overall: Sites across the United States, Italy and Spain contributed samples from acute and convalescent COVID-19. Sources were T cells, B-cell-depleted T cells, or PBMCs; the material itself was cDNA or gDNA.

Generated by immunoSEQ multiplex PCR, the TCRdb table keeps only in-frame clones and is missing some. The sample has about 180,000 clones, around 80% seen once. CDR3 length equals 15 residues. Germline CDR1 and CDR2: LGHDT and YNNKEL (reference sequence). The V gene end was trimmed by 5 bases and the J gene end by 11 bases; junction bases not matched to a gene: 16. The clonotype originates from a woman aged 45 to 65 who had recovered from COVID-19. The V call is TRBV3-1 (or the pseudogene TRBV3-2), the J call TRBJ1-1; 8 positions match TRBD1. The specimen was PBMCs or T cells enriched from blood (not recorded which). The CDR3 here is CASSEIEGGRTGAFF. For the CDR3, the DNA is TGTGCCAGCAGCGAAATAGAGGGGGGTCGGACAGGGGCTTTCTTT.